The 10 T cell receptor beta chains below were found in one sample sequenced in a study of T cell responses to AZD1222 COVID-19 vaccine. Generated by immunoSEQ multiplex PCR, the TCRdb table keeps only in-frame clones and is missing some. The sample shows approximately 84,000 clones, about four fifths of them seen only once. The source was peripheral blood, collected 28 days after the second AZD1222 dose. All receptors come from an adult who received the AZD1222 COVID-19 vaccine.

The J gene is TRBJ1-2, the V gene TRBV6-5; D is unclear. The CDR3 is 13 amino acids. Trimming took off 3 bases at V and 6 bases at J, with 11 bases between the two ends. Germline V CDR1 and CDR2: MNHEY, SVGAGI. CDR3 region: CASSYQGLDGYTF. The DNA for the CDR3 is TGTGCCAGCAGTTATCAAGGGTTGGATGGCTACACCTTC.

This clone was seen just once. The chain carries TRBV10-3 and TRBJ1-1; tentative D call: TRBD1 (5 bases). CDR3 length equals 16 residues. Trimming cost V 0 bases and J 0 bases, with 11 bases left between them. Germline CDR1 is ENHRY and CDR2 is SYGVKD. In nucleotides, the CDR3 is TGTGCCATCAGTGAGTCGAAGGCAGGGTTGAACACTGAAGCTTTCTTT. It yields the protein CAISESKAGLNTEAFF.

The chain is built from TRBV15 and TRBJ1-1; D might be TRBD1 (5 bases). Trimming shortened V by 8 bases and J by 4 bases, and 11 bases separated the two germline ends. The germline CDR1 and CDR2 sequences are LNHNV and YYDKDF (reference sequence). The CDR3 extends over 12 amino acids. The CDR3 sequence is CATSPGFTEAFF. The CDR3 nucleotides are TGTGCCACCTCACCAGGGTTCACTGAAGCTTTCTTT.

The chain joins TRBV6-2 or TRBV6-3 to TRBJ1-2; 8 bases match TRBD1. Germline CDR1 reads MNHEY; CDR2 reads SVGEGT. This CDR3 region has 20 residues. Germline trimming cut 0 bases from V and 3 bases from J; bases unmatched to any gene: 18. DNA for the CDR3: TGTGCCAGCAGTTACTCGGCGTACCGACTGACAGGGGAGAGGGACTATGGCTACACCTTC. Its translation is CASSYSAYRLTGERDYGYTF.

The rearrangement uses TRBV6-1 and TRBJ1-2; TRBD1 might be the D (6 bases). Germline V gene data show CDR1 as MNHNS and CDR2 as SASEGT. This CDR3 contains 13 residues. Trimming took 3 bases from V and 6 from J, leaving 11 bases between them. The CDR3 sequence: CASSDHRVDGYTF. CDR3 coding DNA: TGTGCCAGCAGTGACCACAGGGTGGATGGCTACACCTTC.

This clone has only one observation. The chain has TRBV27 and TRBJ1-4; weak D call: TRBD1 (5 bases). CDR1 is MNHEY, CDR2 SMNVEV, per germline (reference sequence). The CDR3 totals 14 residues. Trimming shortened V by 5 bases and J by 6 bases, and 13 bases separated the two germline ends. The CDR3 region is CASSEDGGDEKLFF. CDR3 sequence (DNA): TGTGCCAGCAGTGAGGATGGGGGAGATGAAAAACTGTTTTTT.

The chain employs TRBV2 and TRBJ1-3; D call uncertain. The germline V and J ends were trimmed by 2 bases and 1 base, with 6 bases remaining between them. CDR3 size: 14 residues. CDR1 is SNHLY, CDR2 FYNNEI, per germline. CDR3 bases: TGTGCCAGCAGTGAAATGTCATCTGGAAACACCATATATTTT. It encodes CASSEMSSGNTIYF.

The chain is built from TRBV5-4 and TRBJ1-1; D is possibly TRBD1 (5 bases). Germline-derived CDR1 and CDR2 are SGHNT and YYREEE (reference sequence). The CDR3 runs 14 residues. V dropped 0 bases and J dropped 1 base, with 7 bases sitting between them. The CDR3 loop is CASSLVGQNTEAFF. The CDR3 region has the DNA TGTGCCAGCAGCTTGGTTGGACAGAACACTGAAGCTTTCTTT.

The CDR3 is CASSYSGRGTEAFF. The CDR3, as DNA: TGTGCCAGCAGTTACTCGGGGCGGGGCACTGAAGCTTTCTTT. The chain carries TRBV6-5 and TRBJ1-1; D might be TRBD1 (5 bases). The V gene's germline CDR1 is MNHEY and CDR2 SVGAGI. This CDR3 has 14 amino acids. V lost 0 bases and J 4 bases, leaving 9 bases between the germline ends.

The chain employs TRBV18 and TRBJ1-2; TRBD1 might be the D (5 bases). CDR1 and CDR2 (germline): KGHSH, LQKENI. CDR3 length equals 15 residues. Trimming stripped 4 bases from V and 3 bases from J, with 15 bases between. DNA for the CDR3: TGTGCCAGCTCACTGGGGCCGGGAGCGGACTATGGCTACACCTTC. This sequence encodes CASSLGPGADYGYTF.